Included here is one TCR beta chain sequence, with context. No antigen is known for it. The germline gives CDR1 MNHNS, CDR2 SASEGT. The V and J ends lost 2 bases and 5 bases respectively, with 6 bases between them. This CDR3 is 13 amino acids long. This specimen comes from a study of cytomegalovirus exposure and HLA in healthy donors. Overall study findings and caveats: TCR sequences were mostly rare, though some public TCRs occurred in many donors. Reported performance of the classifier showed diagnosis of cytomegalovirus status with high specificity and sensitivity.

Using immunoSEQ multiplex PCR, the repertoire was profiled, and TCRdb retains in-frame clones only, with some absent. Seen here are 150,000 or so clones, 86% observed once, and the top ten hold approximately 2.6%. This receptor was obtained from a young man in good health and CMV-seropositive. The chain employs TRBV6-1 and TRBJ2-2; D uncertain. The sequenced sample consisted of PBMCs. The CDR3 region is CASSEMETGELFF. As DNA, the CDR3 is TGTGCCAGCAGTGAAATGGAGACCGGGGAGCTGTTTTTT.